Listed below are T cell receptor beta chains from one sample, sequenced in a study of human T cells and chemical hapten exposure. One entry per CDR3 protein results from TCRdb running MiXCR on the RACE reads. The sample has over 100,000 distinct CDR3 sequences, 9% to 9.5% seen once; the top ten hold 3% to 3.5%. The sample here was whole blood, taken in connection with sensitization to the hapten diphenylcyclopropenone (DPC). All receptors derive from a woman in her forties with alopecia areata. Some clones in this sample may be carry-over from other donors' samples. CDR3s include the opening cysteine and the closing phenylalanine or tryptophan. The D gene is left open where the match is weak. Rows give clone size only sometimes, using once, few, many, or a class for an expanded clone.

J gene | clone size | D gene | V gene | CDR3 protein | CDR3 DNA
TRBJ2-1 | few | - | TRBV27 | CASSSWGVTGQYNEQFF | TGTGCCAGCAGTTCTTGGGGGGTGACAGGCCAGTACAATGAGCAGTTCTTC
TRBJ1-1 | few | - | TRBV29-1 | CSACKGWGNTEAFF | TGCAGCGCGTGTAAGGGATGGGGGAACACTGAAGCTTTCTTT
TRBJ1-2 | few | TRBD1 | TRBV12-3/TRBV12-4 | CASSEQGRSYTF | TGTGCCAGCAGTGAACAGGGGAGAAGCTACACCTTC
TRBJ2-2 | many | - | TRBV7-2 | CASSSPGPGELFF | TGTGCCAGCAGCTCCCCCGGCCCCGGGGAGCTGTTTTTT
TRBJ1-2 | many | - | TRBV7-6 | CASSLARGGYGYTF | TGTGCCAGCAGCTTAGCCAGGGGTGGCTATGGCTACACCTTC
TRBJ1-2 | - | - | TRBV7-6 | CASSLAGSRVYTF | TGTGCCAGCAGCTTAGCGGGGTCCCGGGTCTACACCTTC
TRBJ2-1 | many | TRBD2 | TRBV27 | CASSPGRWGGNEQFF | TGTGCCAGCAGTCCCGGGAGATGGGGGGGGAATGAGCAGTTCTTC
TRBJ2-1 | - | TRBD1 | TRBV12-3/TRBV12-4 | CASSLELGQGREQFF | TGTGCCAGCAGTTTAGAACTGGGACAGGGACGTGAGCAGTTCTTC
TRBJ2-7 | - | TRBD1 | TRBV4-1 | CASSQVLQGANYEQYF | TGCGCCAGCAGCCAAGTCCTACAGGGGGCTAACTACGAGCAGTACTTC
TRBJ2-4 | - | TRBD1 | TRBV10-3 | CAISESTGIKNIQYF | TGTGCCATCAGTGAGTCGACAGGGATAAAAAACATTCAGTACTTC
TRBJ2-7 | many | TRBD1 | TRBV28 | CASSSGDSSYEQYF | TGTGCCAGCAGTTCCGGGGACAGCTCCTACGAGCAGTACTTC
TRBJ2-2 | many | - | TRBV12-3/TRBV12-4 | CASSYRGQLSAGELFF | TGTGCCAGCAGCTACCGCGGACAGCTTTCGGCCGGGGAGCTGTTTTTT
TRBJ2-7 | few | - | TRBV7-9 | CASSPGQSPYEQYF | TGTGCCAGCAGTCCTGGACAGTCTCCCTACGAGCAGTACTTC
TRBJ2-7 | - | TRBD2 | TRBV6-2/TRBV6-3 | CASSYRSGGYEQYF | TGTGCCAGCAGTTACCGAAGCGGGGGCTACGAGCAGTACTTC
TRBJ2-3 | - | - | TRBV15 | CATSTSDTQYF | TGTGCCACCAGCACGTCAGATACGCAGTATTTT
TRBJ2-3 | few | TRBD2 | TRBV7-8 | CASSPGLGPALYTQYF | TGTGCCAGCAGCCCAGGACTAGGGCCTGCTTTGTATACGCAGTATTTT
TRBJ2-2 | - | - | TRBV6-6 | CASWRRYANTGELFF | TGTGCCAGCTGGAGACGCTATGCGAACACCGGGGAGCTGTTTTTT
TRBJ2-5 | few | - | TRBV15 | CATSPRTPQETQYF | TGTGCCACCAGCCCCCGGACTCCGCAGGAGACCCAGTACTTC
TRBJ2-1 | - | - | TRBV27 | CASSPQPHQDNEQFF | TGTGCCAGCAGTCCCCAACCCCACCAAGACAATGAGCAGTTCTTC
TRBJ1-6 | few | TRBD1 | TRBV4-1 | CASSQDWGQGRSPLHF | TGCGCCAGCAGCCAAGATTGGGGACAGGGTAGATCACCCCTCCACTTT
TRBJ1-2 | few | TRBD1 | TRBV5-4 | CASSPDRAGGYTF | TGTGCCAGCAGTCCCGACAGGGCGGGTGGCTACACCTTC
TRBJ2-1 | many | TRBD2 | TRBV10-3 | CAISEEAGTSAYNEQFF | TGTGCCATCAGTGAGGAAGCCGGGACTAGCGCCTACAATGAGCAGTTCTTC
TRBJ1-5 | few | - | TRBV6-2/TRBV6-3 | CASSYLGLWNQPQHF | TGTGCCAGCAGTTACCTGGGACTATGGAATCAGCCCCAGCATTTT
TRBJ2-7 | many | - | TRBV3-1 | CASSPLGGEQYF | TGTGCCAGCAGCCCGCTAGGCGGAGAGCAGTACTTC
TRBJ1-1 | many | - | TRBV18 | CASSDDSSLNTEAFF | TGTGCCAGCTCAGATGACAGCTCTTTGAACACTGAAGCTTTCTTT
TRBJ1-2 | many | TRBD1 | TRBV6-2/TRBV6-3 | CASSFAGTGNGYTF | TGTGCCAGCAGTTTCGCTGGGACAGGGAATGGCTACACCTTC
TRBJ2-3 | many | - | TRBV5-1 | CASRPIQGVDTQYF | TGCGCCAGCAGACCCATACAGGGAGTAGATACGCAGTATTTT
TRBJ1-1 | many | TRBD1 | TRBV6-1 | CASRDRDRENTEAFF | TGTGCCAGCAGAGACCGGGACAGGGAAAACACTGAAGCTTTCTTT
TRBJ2-2 | many | - | TRBV2 | CASSASKGGTGELFF | TGTGCCAGCAGCGCGTCGAAGGGGGGCACCGGGGAGCTGTTTTTT
TRBJ1-1 | many | TRBD1 | TRBV27 | CASSPQGANTEAFF | TGTGCCAGCAGTCCCCAGGGGGCTAACACTGAAGCTTTCTTT
TRBJ1-6 | many | - | TRBV5-4 | CASSLGFTDSPLHF | TGTGCCAGCAGCTTGGGATTCACGGATTCACCCCTCCACTTT
TRBJ2-1 | many | TRBD1 | TRBV11-2 | CASSLGSRGHMDEQFF | TGTGCCAGCAGCTTAGGGTCCAGGGGGCATATGGATGAGCAGTTCTTC
TRBJ1-1 | - | TRBD1 | TRBV6-4 | CASSPRTGGVNTEAFF | TGTGCCAGCAGTCCCCGGACAGGGGGAGTGAACACTGAAGCTTTCTTT
TRBJ2-5 | many | - | TRBV7-6 | CASSLAQETQYF | TGTGCCAGCAGCTTAGCCCAAGAGACCCAGTACTTC
TRBJ2-1 | few | TRBD2 | TRBV20-1 | CSARGYGGSYNEQFF | TGCAGTGCTAGAGGTTACGGGGGGTCCTACAATGAGCAGTTCTTC
TRBJ1-1 | - | - | TRBV6-2/TRBV6-3 | CASTPRTALNTEAFF | TGTGCCAGCACCCCTCGGACAGCCCTGAACACTGAAGCTTTCTTT
TRBJ1-2 | many | - | TRBV7-2 | CASSYYSANYGYTF | TGTGCCAGCAGCTATTACAGTGCCAACTATGGCTACACCTTC
TRBJ1-5 | - | - | TRBV10-3 | CAISEDSNQPQHF | TGTGCCATCAGCGAAGATAGCAATCAGCCCCAGCATTTT
TRBJ1-1 | many | - | TRBV10-3 | CAIKSLQGNTEAFF | TGTGCCATCAAGAGTCTACAGGGGAACACTGAAGCTTTCTTT
TRBJ2-2 | few | TRBD2 | TRBV5-6 | CASSGRGYGELFF | TGTGCCAGCAGCGGGAGGGGTTACGGGGAGCTGTTTTTT
TRBJ2-3 | - | - | TRBV7-9 | CASSLMGGLTDTQYF | TGTGCCAGCTCCTTAATGGGCGGGCTCACGGATACGCAGTATTTT
TRBJ2-7 | - | TRBD2 | TRBV11-2 | CASSLLAGDPYEQYF | TGTGCCAGCAGCTTACTAGCGGGGGACCCCTACGAGCAGTACTTC
TRBJ2-3 | few | TRBD1 | TRBV6-5 | CASSLGPGQGRPDTQYF | TGTGCCAGCAGTTTGGGGCCGGGACAGGGAAGGCCAGATACGCAGTATTTT
TRBJ2-1 | - | TRBD1 | TRBV19 | CATGEGQGLNEQFF | TGTGCCACTGGGGAGGGACAGGGGCTCAATGAGCAGTTCTTC
TRBJ1-5 | - | - | TRBV12-3/TRBV12-4 | CASTLDSNGNQPQHF | TGTGCCAGCACCCTCGACAGTAACGGCAATCAGCCCCAGCATTTT
TRBJ1-1 | few | TRBD1 | TRBV2 | CASSVQGAEGEAFF | TGTGCCAGCAGCGTACAGGGGGCTGAGGGTGAAGCTTTCTTT
TRBJ2-6 | - | TRBD1 | TRBV28 | CASRDPGTGGTGANVLTF | TGTGCCAGCAGAGACCCGGGGACAGGGGGCACTGGGGCCAACGTCCTGACTTTC
TRBJ1-2 | - | - | TRBV9 | CASSVGKGLSYGYTF | TGTGCCAGCAGCGTAGGCAAAGGGTTGAGCTATGGCTACACCTTC
TRBJ2-7 | - | TRBD1 | TRBV7-2 | CASSEGADPYEQYF | TGTGCCAGCAGCGAGGGGGCGGACCCCTACGAGCAGTACTTC
TRBJ1-1 | once | - | TRBV7-9 | CASSRDNTEAFF | TGTGCCAGCAGCAGAGACAACACTGAAGCTTTCTTT
TRBJ1-2 | - | TRBD1 | TRBV29-1 | CSDAETGPNYGYTF | TGCAGCGACGCCGAGACAGGGCCCAACTATGGCTACACCTTC
TRBJ1-3 | few | - | TRBV29-1 | CSVVGIEEGLTGNTIYF | TGCAGCGTTGTAGGGATTGAGGAGGGATTAACTGGAAACACCATATATTTT
TRBJ2-2 | many | - | TRBV11-2 | CASSLDLRRGELFF | TGTGCCAGCAGCTTAGATCTGAGACGCGGGGAGCTGTTTTTT